This T cell receptor (beta chain) stems from a study of T cells in Graves' hyperthyroidism and ophthalmopathy (dated by TCRdb to the late 2010s). Context from the whole study: Peripheral blood was sampled at the time of initial diagnosis, prior to any treatment. The study also compared thyroid tissue and blood T-cell repertoires from more than 5 Graves' hyperthyroidism patients. Prospective prediction of ophthalmopathy was tested in an independent validation cohort of approximately 19 hyperthyroidism patients and 15 to 17 patients who later progressed to ophthalmopathy. The 90 or so discovery patients were randomly split 7:3 into training and test sets. TCR V-J signatures able to tell the groups apart were searched for in a discovery cohort of approximately 95 patients, of whom under 45 had Graves' ophthalmopathy and about 60 had stable Graves' hyperthyroidism. Following sampling, methimazole starting at 30 mg daily was given to hyperthyroidism patients, and high-dose intravenous methylprednisolone was given to ophthalmopathy patients. The paper reports TCR Vbeta CDR3 sequencing of 130 to 150 peripheral blood samples: some 44 ophthalmopathy, fewer than 85 hyperthyroidism and about 17 progressor patients.

In the ophthalmopathy patients, disease was moderately to severely active, with a Clinical Activity Score of 3 or more, a NOSPECS grade of 4 or more, and a duration of less than 3 months. Exclusion was applied to patients with uncontrolled infections, other autoimmune diseases, pregnancy or lactation. Clinical symptoms, serum thyroxine and TRAb, thyroid ultrasound, and orbital computed tomography formed the basis for the diagnoses. PBMCs were separated from 10 ml of fresh peripheral blood using Ficoll-Paque density gradient centrifugation. Total RNA was extracted with Trizol reagent, and quality was checked on an Agilent 2100 Bioanalyzer. To note about this clonotype: The antigen it recognizes is unknown. Base qualities are missing; no much larger clone stands one base away.

General findings and caveats noted by the study authors: Most expanded thyroid clonotypes (frequency above 0.001) were also found in blood, which suggests that blood repertoires may mirror thyroid immune responses. Sample size was not statistically predetermined, and investigators were not blinded to group allocation. A 13 V-J signature model separated ophthalmopathy from stable hyperthyroidism, with 87.88% sensitivity and 81.08% specificity in cross-validation and 80%/75% in testing. In validation, progression to ophthalmopathy was predicted by the model with 70.59% sensitivity and roughly 72% specificity, a median of 6.5 months before onset.

The CDR3, from cysteine to phenylalanine, totals 15 residues. The only DNA kept is the CDR3, 45 bases in frame from the first base. The germline V gene sets CDR1 to MNHEY and CDR2 to SVGEGT. V sheds 4 bases and J sheds 10 bases, leaving 20 bases between their ends. TCR beta CDR3 regions were amplified from RNA transcripts. The first round of RT-PCR for the TCR CDR3 was performed with the HTBI primer set and the Qiagen OneStep RT-PCR kit. The libraries were constructed in a second round of multiplex PCR and then size-selected and purified. Sequencing of the libraries was done on an Illumina HiSeq2000 using paired-end 100 bp reads. The study's processing was this. Raw data were processed with SOAPnuke, discarding reads with adapters, uncalled bases, mean Phred below 15, or no exact constant-primer or identifier match. High-quality paired reads were merged using COPE v1.2.5, and each unique nucleotide sequence was defined as a clonotype. MiTCR v1.1 was used to align the clonotypes against IMGT TRBV, TRBD and TRBJ reference segments. Analysis was restricted to V-J combinations with a frequency above 0.0001, which covered 99.2% of repertoires. A TCS score was defined as the ratio between F50 (clonal expansion) and ExV (chaos), using BLOSUM62-based TCRdist between CDR3 peptides within each V-J. Welch's t-statistics and random forest reduced around 510 V-J features to under 15, which were used in a naive Bayes classifier (R e1071). The public sequencing data were trimmed at Q25 with fastp and processed into clonotypes with MiXCR by TCRdb, which kept only in-frame beta chains. When rows share a CDR3 protein, they turn into one entry using the most common DNA and genes. The V and J calls were determined by TCRdb, not by the authors. In this sample the table shows about 350,000 distinct CDR3 sequences, roughly 13% of which occur a single time. 30% to 35% of the sample is taken by the ten largest.

This chain is built from TRBV6-2 or TRBV6-3 and TRBJ2-1; perhaps TRBD2 is the D gene, with 5 bases matching. The sample taken for sequencing was blood. This clonotype originated in a woman in her forties with Graves' ophthalmopathy. Here the CDR3 is given as CASSSPGEGSWEQFF. At the DNA level, the sequence is TGTGCCAGCAGTTCACCGGGCGAGGGTTCATGGGAGCAGTTCTTC.